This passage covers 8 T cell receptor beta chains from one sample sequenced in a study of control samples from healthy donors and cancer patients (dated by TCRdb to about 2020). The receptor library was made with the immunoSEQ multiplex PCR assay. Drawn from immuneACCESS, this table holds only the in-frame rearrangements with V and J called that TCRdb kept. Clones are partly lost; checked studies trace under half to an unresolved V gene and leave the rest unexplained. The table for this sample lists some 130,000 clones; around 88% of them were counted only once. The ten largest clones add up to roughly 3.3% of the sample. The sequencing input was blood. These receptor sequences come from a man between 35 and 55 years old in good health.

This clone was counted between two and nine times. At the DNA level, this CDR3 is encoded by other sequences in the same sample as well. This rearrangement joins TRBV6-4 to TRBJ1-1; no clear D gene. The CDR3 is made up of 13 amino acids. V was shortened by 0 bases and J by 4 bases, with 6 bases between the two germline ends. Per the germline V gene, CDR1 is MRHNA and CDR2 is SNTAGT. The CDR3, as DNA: TGTGCCAGCAGTGACTCACTCAGCACTGAAGCTTTCTTT. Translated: CASSDSLSTEAFF.

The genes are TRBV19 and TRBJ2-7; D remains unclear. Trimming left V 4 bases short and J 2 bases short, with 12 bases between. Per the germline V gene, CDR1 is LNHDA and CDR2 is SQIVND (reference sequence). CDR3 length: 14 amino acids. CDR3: CASSTRPSAYEQYF. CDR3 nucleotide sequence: TGTGCCAGTAGTACAAGACCGAGTGCCTACGAGCAGTACTTC.

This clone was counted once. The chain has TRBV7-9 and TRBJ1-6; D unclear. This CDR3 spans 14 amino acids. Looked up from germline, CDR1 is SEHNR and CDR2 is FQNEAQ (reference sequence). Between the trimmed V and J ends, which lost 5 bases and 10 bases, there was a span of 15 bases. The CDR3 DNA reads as TGTGCCAGCAGCCACTCTCTTGAGTGGTCACCCCTCCACTTT. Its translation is CASSHSLEWSPLHF.

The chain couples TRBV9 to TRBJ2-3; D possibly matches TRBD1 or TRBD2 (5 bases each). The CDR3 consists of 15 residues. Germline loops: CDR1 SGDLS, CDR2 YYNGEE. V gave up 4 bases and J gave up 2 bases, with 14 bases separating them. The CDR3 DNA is TGTGCCAGCAGCCCAGACGGGACCAACACAGATACGCAGTATTTT. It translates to CASSPDGTNTDTQYF.

The CDR3: CASRDHGGWDQPQHF. In DNA, the CDR3 is TGTGCCAGCAGGGACCATGGGGGTTGGGATCAGCCCCAGCATTTT. J is TRBJ1-5 and V is TRBV2, with D perhaps TRBD1 (5 bases). This CDR3 spans 15 amino acids. Germline V gene data show CDR1 as SNHLY and CDR2 as FYNNEI. V was cut by 6 bases and J by 5 bases, with 17 bases left in between.

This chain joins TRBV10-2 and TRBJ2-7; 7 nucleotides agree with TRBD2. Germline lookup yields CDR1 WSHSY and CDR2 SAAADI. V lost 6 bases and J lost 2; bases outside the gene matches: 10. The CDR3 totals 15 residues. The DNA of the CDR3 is TGCGCCAGCAGCCTACCCAGGACTAGTCCCTACGAGCAGTACTTC. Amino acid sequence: CASSLPRTSPYEQYF.

The CDR3 region is CASRPSRDRNYEQYF. CDR3 DNA sequence: TGTGCCAGCAGGCCGAGCCGGGACAGGAACTACGAGCAGTACTTC. The chain carries TRBV6-6 and TRBJ2-7, with TRBD1 matching 8 bases. The length of the CDR3 is 15 residues. Germline CDR1 MNHNY, CDR2 SVGAGI (reference sequence). J gave up 3 bases and V 6 bases, and 10 bases lay outside the gene matches.

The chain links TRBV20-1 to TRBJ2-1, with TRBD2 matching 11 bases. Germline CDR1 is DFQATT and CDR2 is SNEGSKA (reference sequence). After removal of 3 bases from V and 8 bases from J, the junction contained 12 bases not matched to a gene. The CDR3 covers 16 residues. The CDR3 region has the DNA TGCAGTGCTAGTGTACCGGGACTAGCGGTCCGGTATGAGCAGTTCTTC. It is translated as CSASVPGLAVRYEQFF.